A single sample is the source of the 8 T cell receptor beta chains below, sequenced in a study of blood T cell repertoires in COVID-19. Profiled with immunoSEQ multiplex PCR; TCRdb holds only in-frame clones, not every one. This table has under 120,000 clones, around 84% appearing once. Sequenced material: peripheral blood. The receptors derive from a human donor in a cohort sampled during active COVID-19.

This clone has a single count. The CDR3 reads CASSLSSGGVTQYF. Written as DNA, the CDR3 is TGCGCCAGCAGCTTATCAAGCGGGGGCGTGACCCAGTACTTC. The rearrangement joins TRBV5-1 to TRBJ2-5; 8 positions match TRBD2. Germline CDR1 is SGHRS and CDR2 is YFSETQ. The CDR3 runs to 14 residues. With V trimmed by 2 bases and J by 7 bases, 7 bases remained unmatched.

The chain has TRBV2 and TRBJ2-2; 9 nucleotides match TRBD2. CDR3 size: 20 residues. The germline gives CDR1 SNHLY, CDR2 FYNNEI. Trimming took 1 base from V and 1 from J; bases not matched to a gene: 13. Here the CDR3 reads CASSEEGGPLAGGNTGELFF. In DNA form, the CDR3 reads TGTGCCAGCAGTGAAGAGGGCGGCCCACTAGCGGGTGGGAACACCGGGGAGCTGTTTTTT.

The CDR3 DNA is TGTGCCAGCAGCCCTCTTTTGGAGGGCACTGAAGCTTTCTTT. This encodes CASSPLLEGTEAFF. J is TRBJ1-1 and V is TRBV3-1 (or the pseudogene TRBV3-2); D unresolved. Trimming removed 4 bases from V and 4 bases from J, with 13 bases in between. Germline loops: CDR1 LGHDT, CDR2 YNNKEL (reference sequence). CDR3 length: 14 amino acids.

This CDR3 reads CASSELGSGSYEQYF. CDR3 sequence (DNA): TGCGCCAGCAGTGAGTTGGGTAGCGGGAGTTACGAGCAGTACTTC. The chain carries TRBV10-2 and TRBJ2-7; 9 bases are a match to TRBD2. Losses at the gene ends were 1 base for V and 4 bases for J; bases not matched to a gene: 5. Germline V gene sequence: CDR1 WSHSY, CDR2 SAAADI. This CDR3 region has 15 residues.

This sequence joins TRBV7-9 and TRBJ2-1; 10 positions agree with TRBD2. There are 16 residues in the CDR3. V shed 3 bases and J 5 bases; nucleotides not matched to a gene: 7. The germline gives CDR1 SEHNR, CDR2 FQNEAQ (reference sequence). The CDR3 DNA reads TGTGCCAGCAGCTTCCCTCTAGCGGGAGCCAACAATGAGCAGTTCTTC. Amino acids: CASSFPLAGANNEQFF.

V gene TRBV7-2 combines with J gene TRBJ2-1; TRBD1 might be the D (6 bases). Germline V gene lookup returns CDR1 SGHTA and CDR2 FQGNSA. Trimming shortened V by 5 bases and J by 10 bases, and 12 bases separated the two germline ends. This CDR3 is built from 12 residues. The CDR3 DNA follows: TGTGCCAGCAGCCCACAGGGCGGGGAGCAGTTCTTC. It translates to CASSPQGGEQFF.

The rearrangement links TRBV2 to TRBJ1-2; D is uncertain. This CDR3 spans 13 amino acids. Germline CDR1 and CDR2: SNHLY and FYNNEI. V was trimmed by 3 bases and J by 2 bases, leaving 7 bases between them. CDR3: CASSDAGNYGYTF. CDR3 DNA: TGTGCCAGCAGTGACGCGGGGAACTATGGCTACACCTTC.

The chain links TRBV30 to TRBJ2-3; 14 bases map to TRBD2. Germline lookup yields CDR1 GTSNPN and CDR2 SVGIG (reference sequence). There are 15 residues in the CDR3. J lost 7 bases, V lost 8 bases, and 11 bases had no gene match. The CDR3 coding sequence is TGTGCCACGAAAGGGACTAGCGGGAGTGTAAATACGCAGTATTTT. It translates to CATKGTSGSVNTQYF.